The 19 T cell receptor beta chains below all came from one sample that was sequenced in a study of blood T cell repertoires in COVID-19. TCRdb's table, derived via immunoSEQ multiplex PCR, lists solely in-frame clones and lacks some. This sample has 60,000 to 95,000 clones, with over 85% found just once. The specimen was peripheral blood. Receptor source: a woman of 80 years or more with active or convalescent COVID-19.

This chain joins TRBV19 and TRBJ1-6; D is possibly TRBD1 (5 bases). Germline V lookup: CDR1 LNHDA, CDR2 SQIVND (reference sequence). V lost 3 bases to trimming and J lost 9 bases, with 12 bases between them. The CDR3 totals 14 residues. The CDR3, as DNA: TGTGCCAGTAGTATGGGGACTGTTTTTTCACCCCTCCACTTT. It codes for CASSMGTVFSPLHF.

The CDR3 DNA is TGTGCCAGCAGCCTCCGGGACAGGACCTCTAACTATGGCTACACCTTC. Its translation is CASSLRDRTSNYGYTF. The gene calls are TRBV5-4 and TRBJ1-2, with 8 positions matching TRBD1. Unmatched junction bases numbered 8, after V lost 4 bases and J lost 0 bases. The length of the CDR3 is 16 residues. CDR1 SGHNT and CDR2 YYREEE come from the germline V gene (reference sequence).

This chain joins TRBV7-9 and TRBJ2-7; a possible D gene is TRBD1 (6 bases). Germline assignment: CDR1 SEHNR and CDR2 FQNEAQ (reference sequence). The CDR3 covers 15 residues. V was pared by 5 bases and J by 5 bases, with 19 bases between. In nucleotides, the CDR3 is TGTGCCAGCAGCCCGGCGCAGGGGCTATCTAACGAGCAGTACTTC. The encoded protein is CASSPAQGLSNEQYF.

The genes are TRBV5-6 and TRBJ1-4; 7 bases are shared with TRBD1. The germline V gene has CDR1 SGHDT and CDR2 YYEEEE. This CDR3 comprises 14 residues. Trimming at V came to 4 bases and at J to 7 bases, leaving 7 bases not matched to a gene. For the CDR3, the DNA is TGTGCCAGCAGCCTGGGGACAGTAAGTGAAAAACTGTTTTTT. Protein product: CASSLGTVSEKLFF. Supplemented by reference TRBV5-6 and TRBJ1-4, the full variable domain reads DAGVTQSPTHLIKTRGQQVTLRCSPKSGHDTVSWYQQALGQGPQFIFQYYEEEERQRGNFPDRFSGHQFPNYSSELNVNALLLGDSALYLCASSLGTVSEKLFFGSGTQLSVL.

V gene TRBV15 combines with J gene TRBJ1-1; 8 nucleotides match TRBD1. Germline assignment: CDR1 LNHNV and CDR2 YYDKDF (reference sequence). The CDR3 totals 16 residues. V was pared by 3 bases and J by 6 bases, with 12 bases of the junction left unmatched. Here the CDR3 reads CATSRGRTGSLPEAFF. The CDR3 DNA reads TGTGCCACCAGCAGGGGAAGGACAGGGTCGTTACCTGAAGCTTTCTTT.

V and J are TRBV7-2 and TRBJ2-5, with D hard to call. CDR1 is SGHTA and CDR2 is FQGNSA in the germline V gene. This CDR3 contains 15 residues. The V end was cut by 5 bases, the J end by 2 bases, with 15 bases between. The CDR3 here is CASSNDLRPQETQYF. The CDR3, as DNA: TGTGCCAGCAGCAATGACCTGCGGCCGCAAGAGACCCAGTACTTC.

The chain joins TRBV2 to TRBJ2-7; the match to TRBD1 covers 10 bases. V shed 7 bases, J shed 6 bases, and the junction held 6 bases outside the gene matches. Germline assignment: CDR1 SNHLY and CDR2 FYNNEI. This CDR3 spans 13 amino acids. The CDR3, as DNA: TGTGCCAGCACCCGGACAGGGGGGGGCGAGCAGTACTTC. This codes for CASTRTGGGEQYF.

This chain joins TRBV6-5 and TRBJ1-2, with 7 nucleotides matching TRBD1. The CDR3 has 14 amino acids. The V segment lost 6 bases and the J segment 4 bases; nucleotides outside the gene matches: 8. Germline loops: CDR1 MNHEY, CDR2 SVGAGI. In DNA form, the CDR3 reads TGTGCCAGCAGACCAAGACAGGGAGTCTATGGCTACACCTTC. It translates to CASRPRQGVYGYTF.

This chain joins TRBV15 and TRBJ2-2; 7 positions match TRBD1. The CDR3 has 16 residues. V gave up 2 bases and J gave up 0 bases; unmatched junction bases: 3. Germline loops: CDR1 LNHNV, CDR2 YYDKDF (reference sequence). The CDR3 DNA reads as TGTGCCACCAGCAGATGGCAGGGGGCGAACACCGGGGAGCTGTTTTTT. This encodes CATSRWQGANTGELFF. The entire variable domain, with the rest obtained from reference TRBV15 and TRBJ2-2, is as follows: DAMVIQNPRYQVTQFGKPVTLSCSQTLNHNVMYWYQQKSSQAPKLLFHYYDKDFNNEADTPDNFQSRRPNTSFCFLDIRSPGLGDTAMYLCATSRWQGANTGELFFGEGSRLTVL.

The V gene is TRBV6-5, the J gene TRBJ2-2; D unresolved. Germline CDR1 MNHEY, CDR2 SVGAGI. CDR3 length equals 15 residues. The V gene lost 2 bases and the J gene lost 3 bases, with 10 bases spanning the gap. The chain's CDR3 is CASSYRRVDTGELFF. In DNA, the CDR3 is TGTGCCAGCAGTTACAGACGGGTGGACACCGGGGAGCTGTTTTTT.

This chain connects TRBV11-2 to TRBJ1-6, with a weak D call TRBD1 (5 bases). V was pared by 5 bases and J by 8 bases, with 19 bases between. The CDR3 covers 16 residues. Per the germline V gene, CDR1 is SGHAT and CDR2 is FQNNGV. CDR3 coding DNA: TGTGCCAGCAGCCAGTCGTACCTTGGGGGGGATTCACCCCTCCACTTT. Encoded protein: CASSQSYLGGDSPLHF.

The chain employs TRBV25-1 and TRBJ2-7; D possibly corresponds to TRBD2 (5 bases). The CDR3 contains 14 residues. The V end was cut by 6 bases, the J end by 0 bases, with 12 bases between. Germline CDR1 reads MGHDK; CDR2 reads SYGVNS. The CDR3 nucleotides read TGTGCCAGCAGCCGGAGGAGTTTCTCCTACGAGCAGTACTTC. Protein product: CASSRRSFSYEQYF.

The chain employs TRBV4-1 and TRBJ2-1; 9 bases align to TRBD2. The CDR3 spans 18 residues. V was clipped by 3 bases and J by 2 bases; unmatched bases: 11. The germline gives CDR1 MGHRA, CDR2 YSYEKL. In DNA form, the CDR3 reads TGCGCCAGCAGCCAGCAAGCGGGACTAGCAAGGACCTACAATGAGCAGTTCTTC. Translated, it gives CASSQQAGLARTYNEQFF.

V gene TRBV27 combines with J gene TRBJ2-1, with D maybe TRBD1 (5 bases). This CDR3 comprises 18 residues. Germline loops: CDR1 MNHEY, CDR2 SMNVEV (reference sequence). V was shortened by 4 bases and J by 0 bases, with 19 bases between the two germline ends. The CDR3 spells CASSSSLAYRSSYNEQFF. In DNA form, the CDR3 reads TGTGCCAGCAGTTCGTCCCTCGCTTACAGGAGCTCCTACAATGAGCAGTTCTTC.

V and J are TRBV27 and TRBJ2-3, with TRBD2 matching over 8 bases. From germline, CDR1 is MNHEY and CDR2 SMNVEV (reference sequence). The CDR3 spans 16 residues. J lost 1 base, V lost 3 bases, and 6 bases had no gene match. CDR3 residues: CASSFLGGAGTDTQYF. The CDR3 nucleotides read TGTGCCAGCAGTTTCCTCGGGGGGGCCGGCACAGATACGCAGTATTTT.

This clone was seen only once. The genes are TRBV19 and TRBJ1-6; 7 nucleotides agree with TRBD1. With 3 bases clipped from V and 7 bases from J, the junction kept 3 bases outside the gene matches. This CDR3 is 14 amino acids long. Per the germline V gene, CDR1 is LNHDA and CDR2 is SQIVND (reference sequence). As DNA, the CDR3 is TGTGCCAGTAGTATTACAGGGGTAAATTCACCCCTCCACTTT. It yields the protein CASSITGVNSPLHF.

The chain is built from TRBV6-6 and TRBJ2-7; 7 positions agree with TRBD2. This CDR3 contains 13 residues. The germline gives CDR1 MNHNY, CDR2 SVGAGI (reference sequence). V lost 5 bases and J lost 7; bases outside the gene matches: 8. CDR3 amino acids: CASSPMGGVEQYF. For the CDR3, the DNA is TGTGCCAGCAGTCCCATGGGGGGGGTAGAGCAGTACTTC.

This clone was recorded a few times. The gene calls are TRBV29-1 and TRBJ2-3; 12 nucleotides agree with TRBD2. Germline V lookup: CDR1 SQVTM, CDR2 ANQGSEA. J was trimmed by 3 bases and V by 7 bases; bases with no gene match: 14. The CDR3 is made up of 17 amino acids. CDR3 sequence reads: CSGRQASGGGATDTQYF. Written as DNA, the CDR3 is TGCAGCGGACGACAGGCTAGCGGGGGGGGCGCAACAGATACGCAGTATTTT.

The CDR3 coding sequence is TGTGCCAGCAGTTACTTTCCCTCGAACACCGGGGAGCTGTTTTTT. This codes for CASSYFPSNTGELFF. This chain uses TRBV6-5 with TRBJ2-2; no firm D call. The CDR3 runs 15 residues. The germline V and J ends were trimmed by 1 base and 0 bases, with 6 bases remaining between them. Germline V gives CDR1 MNHEY, CDR2 SVGAGI.